Listed below are T cell receptor beta chains from one sample, sequenced in a study of blood T cells in healthy people across ages. MiXCR was run by TCRdb on the 5' RACE reads, yielding one entry per CDR3 protein. The sample records around 990,000 distinct CDR3 sequences, around 27% being singletons. These data also formed part of another study, on T cells of mothers and their children.

Sequencing was carried out using blood. All receptors derive from a girl aged 2 to 9 in good health. The CDR3 runs from the conserved cysteine through the conserved F or W. The D gene is left open where the match is weak. The size of a clone is reported for some rows only, either as once, few or many, or as a class for expanded clones.

D gene,J gene,clone size,V gene,CDR3 protein,CDR3 DNA
.,TRBJ2-5,many,TRBV29-1,CSVEDPLKGGEETQYF,TGCAGCGTTGAAGATCCGCTAAAGGGGGGGGAAGAGACCCAGTACTTC
.,TRBJ2-3,.,TRBV3-1,CASSQRGGRTDTQYF,TGTGCCAGCAGCCAAAGGGGGGGACGCACAGATACGCAGTATTTT
.,TRBJ1-5,.,TRBV6-5,CASSLPRVPRGEGYSNQPQHF,TGTGCCAGCAGTCTACCTCGAGTGCCCCGGGGAGAGGGCTATAGCAATCAGCCCCAGCATTTT
.,TRBJ1-2,.,TRBV7-2,CASSLGLGGSVYGYTF,TGTGCCAGCAGCTTAGGGTTGGGGGGCTCCGTCTATGGCTACACCTTC
TRBD2,TRBJ2-6,.,TRBV10-3,CAISATPGGMGNKRSGANVLTF,TGTGCCATCAGTGCGACGCCCGGGGGGATGGGAAATAAGCGCTCTGGGGCCAACGTCCTGACTTTC
.,TRBJ2-7,few,TRBV2,CASSEGEQYF,TGTGCCAGCAGTGAGGGGGAGCAGTACTTC
TRBD2,TRBJ2-2,.,TRBV29-1,CSIAGGPGELFF,TGCAGCATCGCGGGGGGGCCCGGGGAGCTGTTTTTT
.,TRBJ1-4,few,TRBV7-9,CASSFVGKLFF,TGTGCCAGCAGCTTTGTCGGAAAACTGTTTTTT
TRBD2,TRBJ2-1,.,TRBV29-1,CSVEGTSRSSYNEQFF,TGCAGCGTTGAAGGGACTAGCAGGAGCTCCTACAATGAGCAGTTCTTC
TRBD2,TRBJ2-1,.,TRBV4-1,CASSQVWGLAGYNEQFF,TGCGCCAGCAGCCAAGTATGGGGACTAGCGGGCTACAATGAGCAGTTCTTC
.,TRBJ2-5,.,TRBV20-1,CSARDLRQEGETQYF,TGCAGTGCTAGAGATCTAAGGCAGGAGGGCGAGACCCAGTACTTC
.,TRBJ1-2,.,TRBV5-4,CAWENYGYTF,TGTGCCTGGGAGAACTATGGCTACACCTTC
.,TRBJ2-7,.,TRBV4-2,CASSQDPDVSEQYF,TGTGCCAGCAGCCAAGATCCCGACGTGTCCGAGCAGTACTTC
TRBD1,TRBJ2-7,few,TRBV20-1,CSATYRDRGFYEQYF,TGCAGTGCTACCTACCGGGACAGGGGGTTCTACGAGCAGTACTTC
.,TRBJ1-3,few,TRBV6-1,CASSEVRWAGNTIYF,TGTGCCAGCAGTGAAGTGAGGTGGGCTGGAAACACCATATATTTT
.,TRBJ1-1,.,TRBV4-1,CASSDLGSRSLF,TGCGCCAGCAGCGACTTAGGTTCTAGGAGCCTCTTT
TRBD2,TRBJ2-3,.,TRBV7-6,CASSFRSSGRSSTDTQYF,TGTGCCAGCAGCTTCCGGTCTAGCGGGAGGTCAAGCACAGATACGCAGTATTTT
.,TRBJ2-1,few,TRBV5-1,CASSPDHNEQFF,TGCGCCAGCAGCCCGGACCACAATGAGCAGTTCTTC
TRBD2,TRBJ2-5,.,TRBV7-6,CASSPAASGQETQYF,TGTGCCAGCAGCCCCGCAGCTAGCGGTCAAGAGACCCAGTACTTC
.,TRBJ1-5,many,TRBV6-2/TRBV6-3,CASSRGNQPQHF,TGTGCCAGCAGTCGAGGAAATCAGCCCCAGCATTTT
.,TRBJ2-1,.,TRBV29-1,CSVQDTNEQFF,TGCAGCGTTCAAGATACGAATGAGCAGTTCTTC
.,TRBJ1-1,few,TRBV14,CATPTGMNTEAFF,TGTGCCACCCCGACGGGCATGAACACTGAAGCTTTCTTT
TRBD1,TRBJ2-5,.,TRBV15,CATSRTGVGVLYQETQYF,TGTGCCACCAGCAGAACAGGGGTAGGGGTCCTGTACCAAGAGACCCAGTACTTC
.,TRBJ2-1,many,TRBV7-2,CASSLVSNEQFF,TGTGCCAGCAGCTTAGTCAGTAATGAGCAGTTCTTT
.,TRBJ2-5,.,TRBV29-1,CSIFSGPMETQYF,TGCAGTATATTCTCCGGGCCGATGGAGACCCAGTACTTC
TRBD2,TRBJ2-1,.,TRBV7-3,CASSLGAGEREQFF,TGTGCCAGCAGCCTAGGGGCGGGAGAGCGGGAGCAGTTCTTC
TRBD2,TRBJ2-1,few,TRBV27,CASSFLSGGLEQFF,TGTGCCAGCAGTTTTCTGAGCGGGGGCCTAGAGCAGTTCTTC
TRBD1,TRBJ1-2,few,TRBV20-1,CSALDRLTQYTF,TGCAGTGCTCTGGACAGGCTTACCCAATACACCTTC
.,TRBJ2-5,few,TRBV7-2,CASASIPGVWETQYF,TGTGCCAGCGCGTCAATACCAGGGGTTTGGGAGACCCAGTACTTC
.,TRBJ1-3,.,TRBV6-1,CASSEALAGILNTIYF,TGTGCCAGCAGTGAAGCCCTCGCAGGGATTCTAAACACCATATATTTT
TRBD1,TRBJ1-1,few,TRBV7-3,CASSSDRAGTEAFF,TGTGCCAGCAGTTCGGACAGGGCAGGGACTGAAGCTTTCTTT
TRBD1,TRBJ2-3,few,TRBV29-1,CSAPTGSSTDTQYF,TGCAGCGCTCCGACAGGGTCTAGCACAGATACGCAGTATTTT
.,TRBJ2-5,few,TRBV2,CASSQLDWETQYF,TGTGCCAGCAGTCAACTAGATTGGGAGACCCAGTACTTC
.,TRBJ2-7,.,TRBV7-9,CASSLMQGREQYF,TGTGCCAGCAGCTTAATGCAGGGTCGCGAGCAGTACTTC
.,TRBJ2-5,few,TRBV4-2,CASSQGPDVAGETQYF,TGTGCCAGCAGCCAAGGTCCGGACGTGGCCGGGGAGACCCAGTACTTC
.,TRBJ1-2,.,TRBV7-9,CASSPERGWDGYTF,TGTGCCAGCAGCCCCGAGCGGGGTTGGGATGGCTACACCTTC
.,TRBJ1-3,few,TRBV29-1,CSVVENTIYF,TGCAGCGTTGTTGAGAACACCATATATTTT
.,TRBJ1-6,few,TRBV11-2,CASSSWTDGSLHF,TGTGCCAGCAGCTCCTGGACCGACGGGTCCCTCCACTTT
TRBD2,TRBJ2-1,.,TRBV28,CASSPRERGGNEQFF,TGTGCCAGCAGTCCCCGCGAGCGGGGAGGCAATGAGCAGTTCTTC
.,TRBJ2-7,.,TRBV27,CASSLNYQVSYEQYF,TGTGCCAGCAGTTTAAACTATCAGGTCTCCTACGAGCAGTACTTC
.,TRBJ2-3,few,TRBV6-6,CASTWLGGDSTDTQYF,TGTGCCAGCACCTGGTTGGGGGGAGACTCCACAGATACGCAGTATTTT
.,TRBJ2-5,.,TRBV9,CASSSPGLVETQYF,TGTGCCAGCAGCTCCCCGGGACTGGTAGAGACCCAGTACTTC
.,TRBJ2-5,few,TRBV5-1,CASSLVVGQETQYF,TGCGCCAGCAGCTTGGTGGTAGGACAAGAGACCCAGTACTTC
.,TRBJ2-3,.,TRBV18,CASSPDQQILMTQYF,TGTGCCAGCTCACCCGATCAGCAGATCCTGATGACGCAGTATTTT